The T cell receptor beta chain under discussion was sequenced for a study of radiation and T cells in renal cell carcinoma. Study as a whole: Nephrectomy followed 15 Gy stereotactic body radiation by 4 weeks. General study points: Without pretreatment biopsies, baseline tumor clonotype presence was undetermined. Top tumor clonotypes rose in blood 2 weeks post-radiation, then contracted.

V gave up 3 bases and J gave up 4 bases; unmatched junction bases: 0. This CDR3 is built from 14 residues. The germline V gene encodes CDR1 LNHNV and CDR2 YYDKDF (reference sequence). Generated by immunoSEQ multiplex PCR, the TCRdb table keeps only in-frame clones and is missing some. The sample carries around 46,000 clones, about 80% recorded once. About this clone: Its antigen is not known. Other DNA sequences from this sample encode an identical CDR3 as well.

Time point here: baseline pretreatment blood. Treatment denoted: 15 Gy SBRT to primary tumor, nephrectomy 4 weeks later. The patient's renal cell carcinoma had clear cell pathology. The origin of this receptor is a woman in her 70s with renal cell carcinoma. V is TRBV15 and J is TRBJ1-5; 10 nucleotides line up with TRBD1. The sequenced sample was blood, obtained from a patient whose treatment included radiotherapy and nephrectomy. The CDR3 nucleotides read TGTGCCACCAGCAGGGACAGGGGGAATCAGCCCCAGCATTTT. This encodes CATSRDRGNQPQHF.